These T cell receptor beta chains were read from a single sample in a study of blood T cell repertoires in COVID-19. The table came from immunoSEQ multiplex PCR; TCRdb's copy has only in-frame clones and leaves some out. The sample shows roughly 200,000 clones, 86% of them seen only once. The sequencing input was peripheral blood. Receptors were obtained from a man aged 80 or over with acute or convalescent COVID-19. The conserved cysteine and the conserved F or W are not part of the CDR3 here. The size of a clone is reported for some rows only, either as once, few or many, or as a class for expanded clones.

J | V | size | CDR3
TRBJ1-2 | TRBV7-9 | - | ASSFGRAGHYGYT
TRBJ2-1 | TRBV14 | - | ASSDHRDSYNEQF
TRBJ2-2 | TRBV24-1 | - | ATSDFGTEFTGELF
TRBJ2-3 | TRBV6-1 | - | ASSELAGAPDTQY
TRBJ2-7 | TRBV5-4 | - | ASSTGPQGARRKPPYEQY
TRBJ2-3 | TRBV24-1 | once | ATSAWAPGLASDTQY
TRBJ1-1 | TRBV5-1 | - | ASSLWTGQNTEAF
TRBJ1-3 | TRBV6-5 | - | ASSSGQGRSGNTIY
TRBJ2-3 | TRBV7-2 | - | ASSSSGTRGDTQY
TRBJ2-3 | TRBV3-1/TRBV3-2 | - | ASSQETGGKADTQY
TRBJ1-2 | TRBV15 | - | ATSRDIQAGQGYT
TRBJ1-1 | TRBV28 | - | ASSGDLRLGTEAF
TRBJ2-2 | TRBV29-1 | - | SVLTSGNPTGELF
TRBJ2-5 | TRBV18 | - | ASSPAGTAQETQY
TRBJ1-6 | TRBV27 | once | ASSLSILSSYNSPLH
TRBJ1-6 | TRBV6-5 | - | ASSPGTVNSPLH
TRBJ2-1 | TRBV11-3 | - | ASSTGQNLYNEQF
TRBJ1-2 | TRBV28 | - | ASSLGARGANYGYT
TRBJ2-3 | TRBV28 | - | ASRPTASGRALDTQY
TRBJ2-6 | TRBV4-3 | - | ASSQSIIKDRGLGANVLT
TRBJ2-1 | TRBV11-1 | - | ASSLIGGAYNEQF
TRBJ2-3 | TRBV19 | - | ASSNRGGVDTQY
TRBJ2-1 | TRBV19 | - | ASSARGGQF
TRBJ1-1 | TRBV5-4 | - | ASSVNRGNTEAF
TRBJ2-5 | TRBV18 | - | ASSPLQGETQY
TRBJ2-7 | TRBV5-4 | - | ASSLASGGPYEQY
TRBJ1-1 | TRBV18 | - | ASSPETGDRTEAF
TRBJ1-5 | TRBV7-8 | - | ASSLEQASNQPQH
TRBJ2-5 | TRBV24-1 | once | ATSPSGRYQETQY
TRBJ2-2 | TRBV21-1 | - | ASSRPHLTNTGELF
TRBJ2-2 | TRBV30 | once | AWSAEAEATGELF
TRBJ1-3 | TRBV5-6 | - | ASSLAHRNTIY
TRBJ2-1 | TRBV11-3 | - | ASSGGGMTSGSYNEQF